Listed below are T cell receptor beta chains from one sample, sequenced in a study of T cells in Graves' hyperthyroidism and ophthalmopathy. TCRdb independently ran MiXCR on the multiplex PCR reads; one entry per CDR3 protein. The profile shows 500,000 to 700,000 distinct CDR3 sequences, approximately 15% of them singletons. The specimen was blood. Every receptor here comes from a woman between 18 and 29 years old with Graves' hyperthyroidism. Both conserved end residues are part of each CDR3. A D gene is named only where the DNA matches it firmly. The size field is filled for only some rows; it gives once, few, many or a size class.

v_call: TRBV28
clone_size: many
j_call: TRBJ2-2
d_call: .
cdr3_aa: CASSLPGELFF
cdr3_nt: TGTGCCAGCAGTTTACCCGGGGAGCTGTTTTTT

v_call: TRBV3-1
clone_size: .
j_call: TRBJ2-7
d_call: .
cdr3_aa: CASSQGGFSAYEQYF
cdr3_nt: TGTGCCAGCAGCCAAGGCGGCTTTTCCGCCTACGAGCAGTACTTC

v_call: TRBV12-5
clone_size: many
j_call: TRBJ1-1
d_call: TRBD1
cdr3_aa: CASGLGNRGATEAFF
cdr3_nt: TGTGCTAGTGGTTTGGGCAACAGGGGGGCCACTGAAGCTTTCTTT

v_call: TRBV12-3/TRBV12-4
clone_size: many
j_call: TRBJ1-5
d_call: .
cdr3_aa: CASSLRTNQPQHF
cdr3_nt: TGTGCCAGCAGTTTACGTACCAATCAGCCCCAGCATTTT

v_call: TRBV28
clone_size: many
j_call: TRBJ2-5
d_call: TRBD1
cdr3_aa: CASSFLAGGGETQYF
cdr3_nt: TGTGCCAGCAGTTTTCTCGCAGGGGGCGGTGAGACCCAGTACTTC

v_call: TRBV6-6
clone_size: many
j_call: TRBJ2-7
d_call: TRBD1
cdr3_aa: CASSYSTGFNSYEQYF
cdr3_nt: TGTGCCAGCAGTTACTCGACAGGGTTCAACTCCTACGAGCAGTACTTC

v_call: TRBV7-3
clone_size: few
j_call: TRBJ1-2
d_call: .
cdr3_aa: CASSEGTIYYGYTF
cdr3_nt: TGTGCCAGCAGCGAAGGTACCATTTACTATGGCTACACCTTC

v_call: TRBV4-1
clone_size: .
j_call: TRBJ2-1
d_call: TRBD2
cdr3_aa: CASSQAGGRPEQFF
cdr3_nt: TGCGCCAGCAGCCAAGCGGGGGGGCGTCCTGAGCAGTTCTTC

v_call: TRBV20-1
clone_size: many
j_call: TRBJ2-7
d_call: TRBD2
cdr3_aa: CSARAARAGGLDEQYF
cdr3_nt: TGCAGTGCTAGAGCCGCACGAGCGGGAGGGCTCGACGAGCAGTACTTC

v_call: TRBV12-3/TRBV12-4
clone_size: few
j_call: TRBJ1-4
d_call: .
cdr3_aa: CASTSIVVGEKLFF
cdr3_nt: TGTGCCAGCACCTCCATTGTTGTAGGGGAAAAACTGTTTTTT

v_call: TRBV5-8
clone_size: many
j_call: TRBJ2-5
d_call: TRBD2
cdr3_aa: CASSGLAGGQTQYF
cdr3_nt: TGTGCCAGCAGTGGACTAGCGGGAGGCCAGACCCAGTACTTC

v_call: TRBV5-6
clone_size: many
j_call: TRBJ2-7
d_call: .
cdr3_aa: CASSWTVREDEQYF
cdr3_nt: TGTGCCAGCAGTTGGACAGTCAGAGAGGACGAGCAGTACTTC

v_call: TRBV12-3/TRBV12-4
clone_size: few
j_call: TRBJ2-1
d_call: TRBD2
cdr3_aa: CASSRAIAGISYNEQFF
cdr3_nt: TGTGCCAGCAGTCGAGCCATAGCGGGTATCTCCTACAATGAGCAGTTCTTC

v_call: TRBV5-1
clone_size: many
j_call: TRBJ2-5
d_call: TRBD1
cdr3_aa: CASSLGPQGASSIWETQYF
cdr3_nt: TGCGCCAGCAGCTTGGGGCCACAGGGGGCCTCTTCTATCTGGGAGACCCAGTACTTC

v_call: TRBV3-1
clone_size: many
j_call: TRBJ1-5
d_call: .
cdr3_aa: CASSQVHGLGQPQHF
cdr3_nt: TGTGCCAGCAGCCAAGTCCACGGGCTTGGGCAGCCCCAGCATTTT

v_call: TRBV20-1
clone_size: many
j_call: TRBJ2-5
d_call: .
cdr3_aa: CSARRGQETQYF
cdr3_nt: TGCAGTGCTAGAAGGGGGCAAGAGACCCAGTACTTC

v_call: TRBV4-1
clone_size: .
j_call: TRBJ2-5
d_call: TRBD2
cdr3_aa: CASSQEASGRGEETQYF
cdr3_nt: TGCGCCAGCAGCCAAGAGGCTAGCGGGAGAGGGGAAGAGACCCAGTACTTC

v_call: TRBV7-9
clone_size: many
j_call: TRBJ1-5
d_call: TRBD1
cdr3_aa: CASSLASGTGVLNQPQHF
cdr3_nt: TGTGCCAGCAGCTTAGCCTCCGGGACAGGAGTTCTCAATCAGCCCCAGCATTTT